The rows below give T cell receptor beta chains drawn from one sample of a study of response to subunit inactivated influenza vaccine. TCRdb re-analysed the RT-PCR reads in MiXCR, keeping a single row per CDR3 protein. The sample lists about 310,000 distinct CDR3 sequences; about 20% were seen once. Sequencing used PBMCs from blood, obtained roughly 20 months after vaccination. The source is a man between 50 and 69 years old who received an inactivated influenza vaccine. Both conserved end residues are part of each CDR3. Each record gives: V gene, clone size, J gene, D gene, CDR3 DNA, CDR3 protein. D genes are given only for firm matches. Where a row states a size, it is once, few, many or the class of an expanded clone; other rows omit it.

V: TRBV19; size: few; J: TRBJ2-2; D: TRBD1; DNA: TGTGCCAGTAACTCGGACAGGGTGAACACCGGGGAGCTGTTTTTT; CDR3: CASNSDRVNTGELFF
V: TRBV11-2; size: NA; J: TRBJ2-7; D: TRBD1; DNA: TGTGCCAGCAGCTCCTACCGGGACAGAGCCTACGAGCAGTACTTC; CDR3: CASSSYRDRAYEQYF
V: TRBV5-8; size: NA; J: TRBJ1-5; D: TRBD1; DNA: TGTGCCAGCAGTTGGACAGGGGGATATAGCAATCAGCCCCAGCATTTT; CDR3: CASSWTGGYSNQPQHF
V: TRBV5-1; size: NA; J: TRBJ1-4; D: NA; DNA: TGCGCCAGCAGCTTGCGGTCAGCCGCAACTAATGAAAAACTGTTTTTT; CDR3: CASSLRSAATNEKLFF
V: TRBV6-1; size: few; J: TRBJ1-6; D: TRBD1; DNA: TGTGCCAGCAGCCGGACAGGCGAATCACCCCTCCACTTT; CDR3: CASSRTGESPLHF
V: TRBV3-1; size: few; J: TRBJ1-6; D: NA; DNA: TGTGCCAGCAGCCAAGTCCCCAGGAGGAATTCACCCCTCCACTTT; CDR3: CASSQVPRRNSPLHF
V: TRBV6-1; size: few; J: TRBJ1-3; D: NA; DNA: TGTGCCAGCAGTGCTCTACATGTATCGTCTGGAAACACCATATATTTT; CDR3: CASSALHVSSGNTIYF
V: TRBV6-1; size: NA; J: TRBJ1-2; D: NA; DNA: TGTGCCAGCAGTGACAGGGGAGTGGATGGCTACACCTTC; CDR3: CASSDRGVDGYTF
V: TRBV11-2; size: few; J: TRBJ1-4; D: NA; DNA: TGTGCCAGCAGCTTAGAGGGGTTACCTAATGAAAAACTGTTTTTT; CDR3: CASSLEGLPNEKLFF
V: TRBV10-3; size: NA; J: TRBJ1-2; D: TRBD1; DNA: TGTGCCATCAGTGAAAAGACAGGGAGGTCGGCTGGCTACACCTTC; CDR3: CAISEKTGRSAGYTF
V: TRBV12-3/TRBV12-4; size: NA; J: TRBJ1-3; D: NA; DNA: TGTGCCAGCAGTTTTTCAGGGGTTGGAAACACCATATATTTT; CDR3: CASSFSGVGNTIYF
V: TRBV20-1; size: few; J: TRBJ2-2; D: TRBD2; DNA: TGCAGTGCTAGAGAGGGCGGGAGGGCCGGAACCGGGGAGCTGTTTTTT; CDR3: CSAREGGRAGTGELFF
V: TRBV11-2; size: few; J: TRBJ1-5; D: NA; DNA: TGTGCCAGCAGCTTAAGTTACAATCAGCCCCAGCATTTT; CDR3: CASSLSYNQPQHF
V: TRBV12-3/TRBV12-4; size: NA; J: TRBJ1-6; D: NA; DNA: TGTGCCAGCAGTGCCATGAGCTCCTATAATTCACCCCTCCACTTT; CDR3: CASSAMSSYNSPLHF
V: TRBV20-1; size: few; J: TRBJ1-1; D: NA; DNA: TGCAGTGCTCGTTCCGACAAGATGAACACTGAAGCTTTCTTT; CDR3: CSARSDKMNTEAFF
V: TRBV10-3; size: NA; J: TRBJ1-2; D: NA; DNA: TGTGCCATCAGTGAGTCCGAAGGACCCTATGGCTACACCTTC; CDR3: CAISESEGPYGYTF
V: TRBV19; size: NA; J: TRBJ1-5; D: NA; DNA: TGTGCCAGTAGCCATGGACAGAAACATGGGGCCCAGCATTTT; CDR3: CASSHGQKHGAQHF
V: TRBV7-2; size: NA; J: TRBJ1-2; D: NA; DNA: TGTGCCAGCAGCTTATCGGGGTCCTTGCGGCGTGGCTACACCTTC; CDR3: CASSLSGSLRRGYTF
V: TRBV12-3/TRBV12-4; size: NA; J: TRBJ1-4; D: NA; DNA: TGTGCCAGCAGGACTGGGACTGTGGAAAAACTGTTTTTT; CDR3: CASRTGTVEKLFF
V: TRBV12-3/TRBV12-4; size: few; J: TRBJ1-1; D: NA; DNA: TGTGCCAGCAGCCTGATTGGGGGGAACACTGAAGCTTTCTTT; CDR3: CASSLIGGNTEAFF
V: TRBV5-1; size: NA; J: TRBJ2-3; D: NA; DNA: TGCGCCAGCAACCCGCCTGGGTTTCCAGATACGCAGTATTTT; CDR3: CASNPPGFPDTQYF
V: TRBV6-1; size: few; J: TRBJ1-2; D: NA; DNA: TGTGCCAGCAGTGTGGAGATGACAGTCTATGGCTACACCTTC; CDR3: CASSVEMTVYGYTF
V: TRBV4-1; size: many; J: TRBJ1-3; D: TRBD1; DNA: TGCGCCAGCAGCCAAGTCCCAGGGGGCATTGGAAACACCATATATTTT; CDR3: CASSQVPGGIGNTIYF
V: TRBV6-1; size: NA; J: TRBJ2-7; D: NA; DNA: TGTGCCAGCAGCGAAAATACCCCAGGACTGGGGTCCTCCTACGAGCAGTACTTC; CDR3: CASSENTPGLGSSYEQYF
V: TRBV9; size: few; J: TRBJ2-7; D: NA; DNA: TGTGCCAGCAGCGCGGGGGTCCCGCCCTACGAGCAGTACTTC; CDR3: CASSAGVPPYEQYF
V: TRBV12-3/TRBV12-4; size: NA; J: TRBJ1-4; D: NA; DNA: TGTGCCAGCAGTTTAAGTCTACCTCCATCTTACTTT; CDR3: CASSLSLPPSYF
V: TRBV20-1; size: many; J: TRBJ1-5; D: NA; DNA: TGCAGTGCTAGAGATGGGTCTCCCCAGCATTTT; CDR3: CSARDGSPQHF
V: TRBV20-1; size: few; J: TRBJ1-2; D: NA; DNA: TGCAGTGCTAAGCAAGGGGGGGGCGCAGGCTATGGCTACACCTTC; CDR3: CSAKQGGGAGYGYTF
V: TRBV4-2; size: few; J: TRBJ1-1; D: NA; DNA: TGTGCCAGCAGCCAAGCCGCGGGACCGGCTGAAGCTTTCTTT; CDR3: CASSQAAGPAEAFF
V: TRBV9; size: NA; J: TRBJ2-3; D: TRBD2; DNA: TGTGCCAGCAGCGCCCCACTAGCGGGAGGTATCGATACGCAGTATTTT; CDR3: CASSAPLAGGIDTQYF
V: TRBV11-2; size: NA; J: TRBJ1-1; D: TRBD1; DNA: TGTGCCAGCAGCTCCTACAGGGGGCTGGCTTTCTTT; CDR3: CASSSYRGLAFF
V: TRBV5-1; size: NA; J: TRBJ1-2; D: TRBD1; DNA: TGCGCCAGCAGGTTCCGGGACAGGCGACTAACCGGTGGCTACACCTTC; CDR3: CASRFRDRRLTGGYTF
V: TRBV13; size: NA; J: TRBJ2-1; D: TRBD2; DNA: TGTGCCAGCAGCCATGGGACTAGGCACAATGAGCAGTTCTTC; CDR3: CASSHGTRHNEQFF
V: TRBV11-1; size: NA; J: TRBJ1-1; D: NA; DNA: TGTGCCAGCAGCAGCACAAGGGGAGACAGAACCCTGAACACTGAAGCTTTCTTT; CDR3: CASSSTRGDRTLNTEAFF
V: TRBV5-1; size: NA; J: TRBJ1-6; D: NA; DNA: TGCGCCAGCAGCCCGGTGACAGGAGGAAGGCCCCTCCACTTT; CDR3: CASSPVTGGRPLHF
V: TRBV7-2; size: many; J: TRBJ2-1; D: NA; DNA: TGTGCCAGCAGCTTAGTTAGCGCTATGGAGCAGTTCTTC; CDR3: CASSLVSAMEQFF
V: TRBV9; size: many; J: TRBJ1-5; D: TRBD1; DNA: TGTGCCAGCAGCGTAGGTTCAGGGGGTCAGCCCCAGCATTTT; CDR3: CASSVGSGGQPQHF
V: TRBV5-1; size: NA; J: TRBJ2-6; D: TRBD1; DNA: TGCGCCAGCAGCCCCCATACAGGGGCTGGGGCCAACGTCCTGACTTTC; CDR3: CASSPHTGAGANVLTF
V: TRBV7-9; size: few; J: TRBJ2-1; D: TRBD1; DNA: TGTGCCAGCAGCTTCTGGGACAGGGGCCATGAGCAGTTCTTC; CDR3: CASSFWDRGHEQFF
V: TRBV20-1; size: many; J: TRBJ2-5; D: NA; DNA: TGCAGTGCTTCCATCAGGAAGACAGTGCAAGAGACCCAGTACTTC; CDR3: CSASIRKTVQETQYF
V: TRBV20-1; size: NA; J: TRBJ2-7; D: NA; DNA: TGCAGTGCTGGCGGGGTGGGAGAGCAGTACTTC; CDR3: CSAGGVGEQYF
V: TRBV6-6; size: few; J: TRBJ2-2; D: NA; DNA: TGTGCCAGCAGTCAAGGGCGCAACGGGGAGCTGTTTTTT; CDR3: CASSQGRNGELFF
V: TRBV3-1; size: NA; J: TRBJ1-4; D: NA; DNA: TGTGCCAGCAGCCCGCCCGGGACTTCTAATGAAAAACTGTTTTTT; CDR3: CASSPPGTSNEKLFF
V: TRBV20-1; size: many; J: TRBJ2-7; D: NA; DNA: TGCAGTGCTCCCGTGGGGCAGACCTACGAGCAGTACTTC; CDR3: CSAPVGQTYEQYF
V: TRBV12-3/TRBV12-4; size: NA; J: TRBJ1-6; D: NA; DNA: TGTGCCAGCAGTCCAGGGAGCTCCTATAATTCACCCCTCCACTTT; CDR3: CASSPGSSYNSPLHF
V: TRBV7-2; size: NA; J: TRBJ1-6; D: TRBD1; DNA: TGTGCCAGCAGCTTAAGACAGGGGGCACGGTCACCCCTCCACTTT; CDR3: CASSLRQGARSPLHF
V: TRBV5-4; size: few; J: TRBJ2-7; D: TRBD2; DNA: TGTGCCAGCAGCCCGGTGGGTCCTAGCGGAGCCTACGAGCAGTACTTC; CDR3: CASSPVGPSGAYEQYF